This T cell receptor beta chain was sequenced for a study of shared clonotypes between healthy human individuals. Turning to the study itself: Serving as donors were a couple of women and three men, whose ages spanned 18 to 49.

TCRdb's table, derived via immunoSEQ multiplex PCR, lists solely in-frame clones and lacks some. Of over 400,000 clones listed, around four fifths are singletons. This clone was observed a single time. The donors were all Caucasian adults (living in Nashville, Tennessee). This CDR3 comprises 16 residues. V was clipped by 6 bases and J by 3 bases; unmatched bases: 9. Per the germline V gene, CDR1 is LNHDA and CDR2 is SQIVND (reference sequence). Sequenced material: PBMCs. The TCR comes from a woman in her thirties or forties in good health. Some clones in this sample may be carry-over from other donors' samples. The J gene is TRBJ1-3, the V gene TRBV19; 9 positions match TRBD1. CDR3 nucleotide sequence: TGTGCCAGTAGGACCGGGACAGGGATGAGTGGAAACACCATATATTTT. Its translation: CASRTGTGMSGNTIYF.